The 14 T cell receptor beta chains below all came from one sample that was sequenced in a study of T-cell reconstitution after alpha-beta-depleted transplantation in children. The TCRbeta library incorporated unique molecular identifiers. MiXCR was run by TCRdb on the PCR reads, yielding one entry per CDR3 protein. The data contain 450,000 to 700,000 distinct CDR3 sequences, about a quarter of them seen just once; the ten biggest clones take up 30% to 45%. Specimen: PBMCs, collected before TCRalphabeta/CD19-depleted stem cell transplant. The receptor source for this set is a boy less than two years old with Wiskott-Aldrich syndrome, due to receive a stem cell transplant.

The chain is built from TRBV30 and TRBJ2-1; D is possibly TRBD2 (5 bases). The CDR3 loop spans 15 amino acids. V was shortened by 7 bases and J by 4 bases, with 20 bases between the two germline ends. CDR1 is GTSNPN, CDR2 SVGIG, per germline (reference sequence). CDR3 amino acids: CAFTGNAGPYNEQFF. CDR3 coding DNA: TGTGCCTTCACGGGAAACGCGGGTCCTTACAATGAGCAGTTCTTC.

The chain links TRBV20-1 to TRBJ2-4; D not resolved. V lost 4 bases and J lost 0, with 7 bases in between. Germline values: CDR1 DFQATT, CDR2 SNEGSKA (reference sequence). The CDR3 contains 13 residues. This CDR3 is CSAIRLAKNIQYF. The CDR3 DNA reads as TGCAGTGCTATAAGACTAGCCAAAAACATTCAGTACTTC.

This clonotype was seen more than once but under ten times. This rearrangement joins TRBV7-9 to TRBJ1-1, with a weak D call TRBD1 (6 bases). Trimming shortened V by 7 bases and J by 7 bases, and 22 bases separated the two germline ends. The germline V gene encodes CDR1 SEHNR and CDR2 FQNEAQ (reference sequence). CDR3 length: 15 residues. CDR3 residues: CASTREAQGLNEAFF. The CDR3 DNA reads TGTGCCAGCACTCGGGAGGCGCAGGGGCTGAATGAAGCTTTCTTT.

This clonotype showed up just a few times. The chain links TRBV7-2 to TRBJ1-6, with D possibly TRBD1 on 5 matching bases. The V end lost 3 bases, the J end lost 0 bases, and 12 bases lay between the germline ends. The CDR3 contains 17 residues. Germline CDR1 is SGHTA and CDR2 is FQGNSA. The CDR3 DNA reads as TGTGCCAGCAGCTTCGGGGGAATTAGCTCCTATAATTCACCCCTCCACTTT. Translated: CASSFGGISSYNSPLHF. Using reference TRBV7-2 and TRBJ1-6 for the parts outside the CDR3, the full variable domain is GAGVSQSPSNKVTEKGKDVELRCDPISGHTALYWYRQSLGQGLEFLIYFQGNSAPDKSGLPSDRFSAERTGGSVSTLTIQRTQQEDSAVYLCASSFGGISSYNSPLHFGNGTRLTVT.

In its sample, this clonotype was seen a few times. The chain combines TRBV21-1 with TRBJ2-1; the table's D call TRBD2 went unverified against the DNA. TRBV21-1 is classified as a pseudogene. The length of the CDR3 is 19 residues. The CDR3 protein is CASSKRWVALGRHQNEQFF. For the CDR3, the DNA is TGTGCCAGCAGCAAAAGGTGGGTGGCCCTTGGAAGACACCAAAATGAGCAGTTCTTC.

This rearrangement joins TRBV13 to TRBJ2-2, with D perhaps matching TRBD1 (5 bases). The CDR3 extends over 17 amino acids. V was clipped by 5 bases and J by 1 base, with 17 bases between them. Germline values: CDR1 PRHDT, CDR2 FYEKMQ (reference sequence). The CDR3 sequence: CASSLRRQSLNTGELFF. The CDR3 DNA reads as TGTGCCAGCAGCCTTAGAAGACAGAGCCTGAACACCGGGGAGCTGTTTTTT.

This chain connects TRBV4-2 to TRBJ2-1; D call uncertain. CDR3 length: 17 residues. The germline V gene has CDR1 LGHNA and CDR2 YNFKEQ. V was cut by 0 bases and J by 0 bases, with 12 bases left in between. CDR3 amino acids: CASSQDAASSSYNEQFF. The CDR3 DNA follows: TGTGCCAGCAGCCAAGATGCAGCGTCGAGCTCCTACAATGAGCAGTTCTTC.

The sample holds a few counts of this clonotype. The chain uses TRBV7-9 and TRBJ1-3; D may be TRBD1 (6 bases). CDR1 is SEHNR, CDR2 FQNEAQ, per germline (reference sequence). Trimming removed 6 bases at V and 0 bases at J, with 15 bases between. This CDR3 is built from 16 residues. This chain's CDR3 is CASRYQGTDSGNTIYF. CDR3 in DNA: TGTGCCAGCAGGTATCAGGGGACTGACTCTGGAAACACCATATATTTT. The variable domain in full, completed from reference TRBV7-9 and TRBJ1-3, reads DTGVSQNPRHKITKRGQNVTFRCDPISEHNRLYWYRQTLGQGPEFLTYFQNEAQLEKSRLLSDRFSAERPKGSFSTLEIQRTEQGDSAMYLCASRYQGTDSGNTIYFGEGSWLTVV.

The CDR3 nucleotides read TGCGCCAGCAGCTCTTCCGGACTAGCGGGAGGTAGCGGGGAGCTGTTTTTT. It is translated as CASSSSGLAGGSGELFF. J is TRBJ2-2 and V is TRBV5-1, with 14 bases identical to TRBD2. The germline gives CDR1 SGHRS, CDR2 YFSETQ. V lost 3 bases to trimming and J lost 7 bases; unmatched junction nucleotides: 8. The CDR3 contains 17 residues.

The chain is built from TRBV20-1 and TRBJ1-1; D remains ambiguous. Germline V gene sequence: CDR1 DFQATT, CDR2 SNEGSKA (reference sequence). V lost 1 base to trimming and J lost 1 base, with 25 bases between them. The CDR3 length is 19 residues. CDR3 sequence: CSARAPPSPLGRPNTEAFF. The CDR3 region has the DNA TGCAGTGCTAGAGCTCCTCCCTCCCCTCTAGGACGGCCGAACACTGAAGCTTTCTTT.

The chain recombines TRBV11-2 with TRBJ2-3; 7 nucleotides line up with TRBD1. Germline V gene sequence: CDR1 SGHAT, CDR2 FQNNGV. The CDR3 totals 15 residues. V trimming: 1 base; J trimming: 5 bases; junction bases outside the gene matches: 6. CDR3 DNA: TGTGCCAGCAGCTTAGGAGGGACAGTGGGAGATACGCAGTATTTT. This translates into CASSLGGTVGDTQYF.

The chain combines TRBV14 with TRBJ1-3; D remains ambiguous. The V end was cut by 4 bases, the J end by 2 bases, with 9 bases between. This CDR3 is 14 amino acids long. The V gene's germline CDR1 is SGHDN and CDR2 FVKESK. CDR3: CASSPRFTGNTIYF. CDR3 sequence (DNA): TGTGCCAGCAGCCCACGGTTTACTGGAAACACCATATATTTT.

This clonotype occurred a few times. The chain employs TRBV7-2 and TRBJ2-3; weak D call: TRBD2 (7 bases). Germline CDR1 is SGHTA and CDR2 is FQGNSA. Trimming shortened V by 5 bases and J by 8 bases, and 17 bases separated the two germline ends. The CDR3 contains 14 residues. The CDR3 coding sequence is TGTGCCAGCAGCCCCCGGGGGGCTCCACCTACGCAGTATTTT. Its protein is CASSPRGAPPTQYF.

Only a few counts were recorded for this clonotype. V usage is TRBV5-1 and J usage is TRBJ2-7; D unresolved. Trimming pared 4 bases from V and 0 bases from J, leaving 8 bases between. In germline, CDR1 is SGHRS, CDR2 YFSETQ. This CDR3 has 13 amino acids. This chain's CDR3 is CASSPESSYEQYF. CDR3 sequence (DNA): TGCGCCAGCAGCCCTGAAAGCTCCTACGAGCAGTACTTC. Complete variable domain (other parts from reference TRBV5-1 and TRBJ2-7): KAGVTQTPRYLIKTRGQQVTLSCSPISGHRSVSWYQQTPGQGLQFLFEYFSETQRNKGNFPGRFSGRQFSNSRSEMNVSTLELGDSALYLCASSPESSYEQYFGPGTRLTVT.